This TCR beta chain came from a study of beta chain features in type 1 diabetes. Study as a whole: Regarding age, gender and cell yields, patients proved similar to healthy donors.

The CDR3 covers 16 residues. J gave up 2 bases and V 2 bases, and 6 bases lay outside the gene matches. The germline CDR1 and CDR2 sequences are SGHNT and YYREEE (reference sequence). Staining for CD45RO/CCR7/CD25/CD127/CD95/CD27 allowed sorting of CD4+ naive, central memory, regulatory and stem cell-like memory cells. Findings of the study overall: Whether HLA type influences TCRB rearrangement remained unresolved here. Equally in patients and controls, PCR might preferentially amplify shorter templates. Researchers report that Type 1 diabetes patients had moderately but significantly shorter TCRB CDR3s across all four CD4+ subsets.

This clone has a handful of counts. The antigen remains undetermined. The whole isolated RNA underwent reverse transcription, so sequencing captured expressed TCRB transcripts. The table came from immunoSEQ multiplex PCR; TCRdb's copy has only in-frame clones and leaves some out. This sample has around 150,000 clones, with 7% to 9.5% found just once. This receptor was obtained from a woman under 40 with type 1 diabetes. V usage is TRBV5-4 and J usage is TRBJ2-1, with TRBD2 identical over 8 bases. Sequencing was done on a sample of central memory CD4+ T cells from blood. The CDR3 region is CASSFGSGGTYNEQFF. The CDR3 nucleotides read TGTGCCAGCAGCTTTGGGAGCGGGGGTACCTACAATGAGCAGTTCTTC.